A selection of T cell receptor beta chains follows, all from one sample in a study of blood T cell repertoires in COVID-19. The assay was immunoSEQ multiplex PCR, and TCRdb's table has in-frame clones only and misses some. The sample holds over 350,000 clones; around 90% are singletons and the top ten take about 1.1%. Sequencing used PBMCs or T cells enriched from blood (not recorded which). These receptors came from a woman aged 18-30 years who had recovered from COVID-19. The CDR3 runs from the conserved cysteine through the conserved F or W. The order of the fields is V gene, D gene, J gene, clone size, CDR3 DNA, CDR3 protein. D genes are given only for firm matches. Clone size is given for some rows only: seen once, a few or many times, or a class if the clone is expanded.

v_call: TRBV5-6
d_call: TRBD1
j_call: TRBJ1-2
clone_size: few
cdr3_nt: TGTGCCAGCAGACCGGGACAGAACTATGGCTACACCTTC
cdr3_aa: CASRPGQNYGYTF

v_call: TRBV3-1/TRBV3-2
d_call: .
j_call: TRBJ2-7
clone_size: .
cdr3_nt: TGTGCCAGCAGCCAAGACCGGAGGAGTGAGCAGTACTTC
cdr3_aa: CASSQDRRSEQYF

v_call: TRBV30
d_call: TRBD1
j_call: TRBJ1-2
clone_size: .
cdr3_nt: TGTGCCTGGGAGGCGGGACAGATCGGCTACACCTTC
cdr3_aa: CAWEAGQIGYTF

v_call: TRBV6-5
d_call: .
j_call: TRBJ2-2
clone_size: once
cdr3_nt: TGTGCCAGCAGCCCCGGACAATCCGGGGAGCTGTTTTTT
cdr3_aa: CASSPGQSGELFF

v_call: TRBV5-4
d_call: TRBD1
j_call: TRBJ1-1
clone_size: .
cdr3_nt: TGTGCCGGGACAGGGTTAAACACTGAAGCTTTCTTT
cdr3_aa: CAGTGLNTEAFF

v_call: TRBV5-8
d_call: .
j_call: TRBJ2-1
clone_size: .
cdr3_nt: TGTGCCAGCAGCTTGAGCGGGCTCTACAATGAGCAGTTCTTC
cdr3_aa: CASSLSGLYNEQFF

v_call: TRBV6-4
d_call: .
j_call: TRBJ1-5
clone_size: .
cdr3_nt: TGTGCCAGCAGTGATGAAGCAAATCAGCCCCAGCATTTT
cdr3_aa: CASSDEANQPQHF

v_call: TRBV6-1
d_call: .
j_call: TRBJ1-2
clone_size: .
cdr3_nt: TGTGCCAGCAGTGAGCTGGCCTATGGCTACACCTTC
cdr3_aa: CASSELAYGYTF

v_call: TRBV19
d_call: .
j_call: TRBJ1-2
clone_size: .
cdr3_nt: TGTGCCAGCGCAGGTATAGGGGCGAGCTATGGCTACACCTTC
cdr3_aa: CASAGIGASYGYTF

v_call: TRBV5-1
d_call: TRBD1
j_call: TRBJ1-1
clone_size: few
cdr3_nt: TGCGCCAGCAGCTTGAACGCAGGGGGCACTGAAGCTTTCTTT
cdr3_aa: CASSLNAGGTEAFF

v_call: TRBV11-2
d_call: TRBD1
j_call: TRBJ2-7
clone_size: .
cdr3_nt: TGTGCCAGCAGCTTAGTCTCGGGCAGGGGGTCCTACGAGCAGTACTTC
cdr3_aa: CASSLVSGRGSYEQYF

v_call: TRBV9
d_call: .
j_call: TRBJ2-7
clone_size: .
cdr3_nt: TGTGCCAGCAGCGTAGCTGCGGGGACCTCCTTCGAGCAGTACTTC
cdr3_aa: CASSVAAGTSFEQYF

v_call: TRBV28
d_call: .
j_call: TRBJ1-2
clone_size: .
cdr3_nt: TGTGCCAGCAGTCTTGGGGAGATCTATGGCTACACCTTC
cdr3_aa: CASSLGEIYGYTF

v_call: TRBV10-2
d_call: .
j_call: TRBJ2-5
clone_size: .
cdr3_nt: TGCGCCAGCAGCCGTCTAAAGCAAGAGACCCAGTACTTC
cdr3_aa: CASSRLKQETQYF

v_call: TRBV9
d_call: TRBD2
j_call: TRBJ2-1
clone_size: once
cdr3_nt: TGTGCCAGCAGCCCTCAACCGCTAGCGGGGGGTGATGAGCAGTTCTTC
cdr3_aa: CASSPQPLAGGDEQFF

v_call: TRBV7-3
d_call: TRBD2
j_call: TRBJ2-5
clone_size: .
cdr3_nt: TGTGCCAGCAGCGTTAGCGGGGGGTCTCAAGAGACCCAGTACTTC
cdr3_aa: CASSVSGGSQETQYF

v_call: TRBV28
d_call: TRBD1
j_call: TRBJ1-5
clone_size: .
cdr3_nt: TGTGCCAGCAGTTTGCCAGGGGGAGATGTTCAGCCCCAGCATTTT
cdr3_aa: CASSLPGGDVQPQHF

v_call: TRBV6-5
d_call: .
j_call: TRBJ2-3
clone_size: .
cdr3_nt: TGTGCCAGCAGGCGGGGAGATACGCAGTATTTT
cdr3_aa: CASRRGDTQYF

v_call: TRBV6-5
d_call: .
j_call: TRBJ2-3
clone_size: .
cdr3_nt: TGTGCCAGCAGTTCCCGACAGGTCACAGATACGCAGTATTTT
cdr3_aa: CASSSRQVTDTQYF

v_call: TRBV27
d_call: TRBD1
j_call: TRBJ1-1
clone_size: .
cdr3_nt: TGTGCCAGCAGTCTGGGACAGCTCTTGAACACTGAAGCTTTCTTT
cdr3_aa: CASSLGQLLNTEAFF

v_call: TRBV5-1
d_call: TRBD2
j_call: TRBJ2-1
clone_size: .
cdr3_nt: TGCGCCAGCAGCCTAGGGACTAGCGGGGCCCTATACAATGAGCAGTTCTTC
cdr3_aa: CASSLGTSGALYNEQFF

v_call: TRBV5-1
d_call: .
j_call: TRBJ2-1
clone_size: .
cdr3_nt: TGCGCCTCCAGGGGGCTAGCGGTTGGCAATGAGCAGTTCTTC
cdr3_aa: CASRGLAVGNEQFF

v_call: TRBV24-1
d_call: .
j_call: TRBJ1-5
clone_size: .
cdr3_nt: TGTGCCACCAGTGAATTCGGGAATCAGCCCCAGCATTTT
cdr3_aa: CATSEFGNQPQHF

v_call: TRBV27
d_call: .
j_call: TRBJ1-5
clone_size: .
cdr3_nt: TGTGCCAGCAGTCCCGACATTAGCAATCAGCCCCAGCATTTT
cdr3_aa: CASSPDISNQPQHF

v_call: TRBV6-5
d_call: .
j_call: TRBJ1-6
clone_size: .
cdr3_nt: TGTGCCAGCAGTTACCGGACAGCCTATAATTCACCCCTCCACTTT
cdr3_aa: CASSYRTAYNSPLHF

v_call: TRBV7-2
d_call: TRBD2
j_call: TRBJ2-1
clone_size: .
cdr3_nt: TGTGCCAGCAGCCGTCCGACTAGCGGGGGGGCCCGGAGTTACAATGAGCAGTTCTTC
cdr3_aa: CASSRPTSGGARSYNEQFF

v_call: TRBV5-1
d_call: .
j_call: TRBJ1-4
clone_size: .
cdr3_nt: TGCGCCAGCAGCTTGGCCGGGGGAAATGAAAAACTGTTTTTT
cdr3_aa: CASSLAGGNEKLFF

v_call: TRBV4-2
d_call: TRBD2
j_call: TRBJ2-2
clone_size: .
cdr3_nt: TGTGCCAGCAGCCAAGGCGGGTATACCGAGCGGGGGGGTTGGACCGGGGAGCTGTTTTTT
cdr3_aa: CASSQGGYTERGGWTGELFF

v_call: TRBV29-1
d_call: .
j_call: TRBJ2-1
clone_size: .
cdr3_nt: TGCAGCGTAAAGCGAATCTCCTACAATGAGCAGTTCTTC
cdr3_aa: CSVKRISYNEQFF

v_call: TRBV6-1
d_call: .
j_call: TRBJ2-7
clone_size: .
cdr3_nt: TGTGCCAGCAGTGAAAGGAGGCCGGACGAGCAGTACTTC
cdr3_aa: CASSERRPDEQYF

v_call: TRBV3-1/TRBV3-2
d_call: TRBD1
j_call: TRBJ1-4
clone_size: .
cdr3_nt: TGTGCCAGCAGCTACGGGACAGGGGGTGAAAAACTGTTTTTT
cdr3_aa: CASSYGTGGEKLFF

v_call: TRBV11-2
d_call: TRBD1
j_call: TRBJ1-2
clone_size: .
cdr3_nt: TGTGCCAGCAGCTCATTAGCGGGGACAGGGGATTTGGGCCTCTATGGCTACACCTTC
cdr3_aa: CASSSLAGTGDLGLYGYTF

v_call: TRBV4-3
d_call: TRBD2
j_call: TRBJ2-5
clone_size: once
cdr3_nt: TGCGCCAGCAGCCAGGAGACTAGCGGCCAAGAGACCCAGTACTTC
cdr3_aa: CASSQETSGQETQYF

v_call: TRBV11-2
d_call: TRBD2
j_call: TRBJ2-3
clone_size: .
cdr3_nt: TGTGCCAGCAGCTGGCCCGGGACTAGCGTTGGCACAGATACGCAGTATTTT
cdr3_aa: CASSWPGTSVGTDTQYF

v_call: TRBV30
d_call: .
j_call: TRBJ2-7
clone_size: .
cdr3_nt: TGTGCCTGGAGGTCCCGGAGGGATCATTACGAGCAGTACTTC
cdr3_aa: CAWRSRRDHYEQYF

v_call: TRBV15
d_call: TRBD1
j_call: TRBJ1-6
clone_size: .
cdr3_nt: TGTGCCACCAGCAGAGTAGTGGACAGGGCAGGTTCACCCCTCCACTTT
cdr3_aa: CATSRVVDRAGSPLHF

v_call: TRBV2
d_call: .
j_call: TRBJ2-1
clone_size: .
cdr3_nt: TGTGCCAGCAGCGGCGGGGTGTTTAATGAGCAGTTCTTC
cdr3_aa: CASSGGVFNEQFF

v_call: TRBV6-1
d_call: .
j_call: TRBJ1-4
clone_size: once
cdr3_nt: TGTGCCAGCAGTGAAGGTCGGGAGAGGGAAAGGTTGCTGTTTTTT
cdr3_aa: CASSEGRERERLLFF

v_call: TRBV3-1/TRBV3-2
d_call: TRBD2
j_call: TRBJ2-1
clone_size: .
cdr3_nt: TGTGCCAGCAGCCAAGATGGAGCGGGGGGGCAAAAAGAGCAGTTCTTC
cdr3_aa: CASSQDGAGGQKEQFF

v_call: TRBV30
d_call: TRBD1
j_call: TRBJ1-6
clone_size: .
cdr3_nt: TGTGCCTGGAGCCGGGACAGCAGCTCCTATAATTCACCCCTCCACTTT
cdr3_aa: CAWSRDSSSYNSPLHF

v_call: TRBV7-6
d_call: .
j_call: TRBJ1-6
clone_size: .
cdr3_nt: TGTGCCAGCAGCTGGGAGGACGATTCACCCCTCCACTTT
cdr3_aa: CASSWEDDSPLHF

v_call: TRBV15
d_call: TRBD1
j_call: TRBJ2-7
clone_size: .
cdr3_nt: TGTGCCACCAGCAGAGCGGACAGGGTCTCCTACGAGCAGTACTTC
cdr3_aa: CATSRADRVSYEQYF

v_call: TRBV5-6
d_call: .
j_call: TRBJ2-7
clone_size: .
cdr3_nt: TGTGCCAGCAGTCTTCAGGTTTACGAGCAGTACTTC
cdr3_aa: CASSLQVYEQYF

v_call: TRBV9
d_call: TRBD1
j_call: TRBJ2-7
clone_size: .
cdr3_nt: TGTGCCAGCAGCCCCGAGGGCAGGGGGCTTACCTACGAGCAGTACTTC
cdr3_aa: CASSPEGRGLTYEQYF

v_call: TRBV5-5
d_call: TRBD1
j_call: TRBJ1-1
clone_size: .
cdr3_nt: TGTGCCAGCAGCTTGGAACGGACAGGGCTGAACCAGCACACTGAAGCTTTCTTT
cdr3_aa: CASSLERTGLNQHTEAFF

v_call: TRBV7-9
d_call: .
j_call: TRBJ2-7
clone_size: .
cdr3_nt: TGTGCCAGCAGCTTAGCTAGCGGCGCGACCTACGAGCAGTACTTC
cdr3_aa: CASSLASGATYEQYF